This TCR beta chain is drawn from a study of post-analysis software for immune sequencing data. V gave up 9 bases and J gave up 5 bases; unmatched junction bases: 19. This CDR3 is built from 17 residues. Germline values: CDR1 MNHEY, CDR2 SVGEGT. Every TCR beta cDNA library bore unique molecular identifiers. TCRdb analysed the PCR reads with MiXCR anew, one entry per CDR3 protein. The sample contains 160,000 or so distinct CDR3 sequences, 36% of which appear only once. The TCR was taken from a girl between 10 and 17 years old with multiple sclerosis. The gene calls are TRBV6-2 or TRBV6-3 and TRBJ2-4; 7 nucleotides align to TRBD2. This specimen consisted of blood, obtained after autologous hematopoietic stem cell transplantation. CDR3 in amino acids: CARVTHNQGGVENIQYF. The CDR3 DNA is TGTGCCAGGGTCACCCACAACCAGGGAGGGGTTGAAAACATTCAGTACTTC.